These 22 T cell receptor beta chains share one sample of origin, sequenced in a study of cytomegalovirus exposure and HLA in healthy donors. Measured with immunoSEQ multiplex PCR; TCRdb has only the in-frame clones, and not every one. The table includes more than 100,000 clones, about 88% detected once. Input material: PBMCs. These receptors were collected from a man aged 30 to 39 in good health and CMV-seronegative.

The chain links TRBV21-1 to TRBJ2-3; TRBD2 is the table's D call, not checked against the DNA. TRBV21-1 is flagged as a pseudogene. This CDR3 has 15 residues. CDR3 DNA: TGTGCCAGCGGAATAGCGGGAGGTAGCACAGATACGCAGTATTTT. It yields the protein CASGIAGGSTDTQYF.

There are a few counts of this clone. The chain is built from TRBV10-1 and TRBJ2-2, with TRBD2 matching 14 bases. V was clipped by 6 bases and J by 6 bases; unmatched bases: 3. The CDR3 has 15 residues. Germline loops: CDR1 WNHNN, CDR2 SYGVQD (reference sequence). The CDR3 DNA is TGCGCCAGCAGCTTGGGACTAGCGGGAGCCGGGGAGCTGTTTTTT. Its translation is CASSLGLAGAGELFF.

The CDR3 DNA reads as TGTGCCAGCAGCCCCCTGAACACCGGGGAGCTGTTTTTT. It yields the protein CASSPLNTGELFF. The V gene is TRBV9, the J gene TRBJ2-2; D gene uncertain. This CDR3 has 13 residues. CDR1 and CDR2 from the germline V gene are SGDLS and YYNGEE. V dropped 4 bases and J dropped 1 base, with 5 bases sitting between them.

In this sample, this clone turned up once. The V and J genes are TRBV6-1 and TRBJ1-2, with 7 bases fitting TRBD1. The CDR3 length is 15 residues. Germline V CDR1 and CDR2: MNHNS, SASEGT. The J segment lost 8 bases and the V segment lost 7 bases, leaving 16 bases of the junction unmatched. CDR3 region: CASIEVGTGVRGYTF. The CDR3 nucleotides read TGTGCCAGCATTGAGGTGGGCACAGGGGTACGAGGCTACACCTTC.

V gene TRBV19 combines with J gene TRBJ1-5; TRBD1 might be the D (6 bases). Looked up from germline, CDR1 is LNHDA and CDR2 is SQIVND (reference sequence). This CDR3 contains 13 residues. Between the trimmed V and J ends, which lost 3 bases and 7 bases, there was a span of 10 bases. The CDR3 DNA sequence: TGTGCCAGTAGTATTGCAGGGGTGCAGCCCCAGCATTTT. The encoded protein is CASSIAGVQPQHF.

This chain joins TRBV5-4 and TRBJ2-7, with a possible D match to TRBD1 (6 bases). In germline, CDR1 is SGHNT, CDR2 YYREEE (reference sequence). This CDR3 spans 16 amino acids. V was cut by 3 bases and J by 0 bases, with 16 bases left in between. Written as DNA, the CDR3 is TGTGCCAGCAGCTCCAATCTAAGGGGGATCTCCTACGAGCAGTACTTC. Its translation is CASSSNLRGISYEQYF. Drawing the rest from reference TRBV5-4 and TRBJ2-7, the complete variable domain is ETGVTQSPTHLIKTRGQQVTLRCSSQSGHNTVSWYQQALGQGPQFIFQYYREEENGRGNFPPRFSGLQFPNYSSELNVNALELDDSALYLCASSSNLRGISYEQYFGPGTRLTVT.

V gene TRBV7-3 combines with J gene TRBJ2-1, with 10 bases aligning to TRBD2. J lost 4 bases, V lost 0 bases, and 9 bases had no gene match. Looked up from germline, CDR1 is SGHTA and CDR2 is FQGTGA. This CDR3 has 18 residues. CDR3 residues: CASSLTGSGTSVYNEQFF. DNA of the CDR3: TGTGCCAGCAGCTTAACAGGGTCCGGGACTAGCGTATACAATGAGCAGTTCTTC.

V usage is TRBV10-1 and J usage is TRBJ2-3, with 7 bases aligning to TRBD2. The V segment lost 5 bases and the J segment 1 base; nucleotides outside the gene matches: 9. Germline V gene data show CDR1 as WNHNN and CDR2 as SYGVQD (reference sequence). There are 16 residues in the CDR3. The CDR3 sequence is CASSFKRDGGTDTQYF. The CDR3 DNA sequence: TGCGCCAGCAGTTTTAAGCGGGATGGGGGCACAGATACGCAGTATTTT.

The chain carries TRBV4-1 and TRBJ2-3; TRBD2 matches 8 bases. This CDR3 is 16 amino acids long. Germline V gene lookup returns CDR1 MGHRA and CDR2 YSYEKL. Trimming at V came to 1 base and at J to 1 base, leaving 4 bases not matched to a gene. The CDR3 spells CASSQVAGRRTDTQYF. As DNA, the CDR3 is TGCGCCAGCAGCCAAGTAGCGGGACGTCGCACAGATACGCAGTATTTT.

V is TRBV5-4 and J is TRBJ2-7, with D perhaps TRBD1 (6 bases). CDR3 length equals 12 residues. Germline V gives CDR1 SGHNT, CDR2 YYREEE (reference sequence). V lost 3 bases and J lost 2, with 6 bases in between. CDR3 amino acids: CASSWDTYEQYF. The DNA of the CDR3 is TGTGCCAGCAGCTGGGACACCTACGAGCAGTACTTC.

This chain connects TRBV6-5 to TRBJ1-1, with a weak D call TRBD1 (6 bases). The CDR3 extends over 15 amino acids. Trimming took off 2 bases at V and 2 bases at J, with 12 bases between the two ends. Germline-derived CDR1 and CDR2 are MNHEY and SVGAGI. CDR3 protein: CASSYTTRGNTEAFF. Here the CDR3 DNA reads TGTGCCAGCAGTTACACGACCAGGGGTAACACTGAAGCTTTCTTT.

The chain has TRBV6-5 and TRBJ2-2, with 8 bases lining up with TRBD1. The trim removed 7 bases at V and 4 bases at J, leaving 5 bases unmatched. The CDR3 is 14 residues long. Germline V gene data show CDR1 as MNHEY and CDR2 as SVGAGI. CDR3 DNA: TGTGCCAGCATGGTGACAGGGGTCACCGGGGAGCTGTTTTTT. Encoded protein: CASMVTGVTGELFF.

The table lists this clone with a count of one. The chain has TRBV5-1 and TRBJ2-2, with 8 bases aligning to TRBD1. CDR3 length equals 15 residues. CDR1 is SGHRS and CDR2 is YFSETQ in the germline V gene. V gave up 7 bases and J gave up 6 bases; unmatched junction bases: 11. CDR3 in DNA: TGCGCCAGCGGAAAGACAGGGGAGGTTTCCGGGGAGCTGTTTTTT. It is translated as CASGKTGEVSGELFF.

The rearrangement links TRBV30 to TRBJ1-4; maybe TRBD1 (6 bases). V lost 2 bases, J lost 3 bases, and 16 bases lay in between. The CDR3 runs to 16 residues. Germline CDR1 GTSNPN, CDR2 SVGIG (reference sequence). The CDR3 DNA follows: TGTGCCTGGAGTCTCCCCCCCCAGGGGCCTAATGAAAAACTGTTTTTT. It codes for CAWSLPPQGPNEKLFF.

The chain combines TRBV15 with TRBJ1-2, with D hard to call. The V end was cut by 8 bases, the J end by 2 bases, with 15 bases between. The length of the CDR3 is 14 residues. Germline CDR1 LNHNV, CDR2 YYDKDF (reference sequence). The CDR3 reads CATSFPEGNYGYTF. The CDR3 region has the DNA TGTGCCACCTCGTTCCCCGAGGGCAACTATGGCTACACCTTC.

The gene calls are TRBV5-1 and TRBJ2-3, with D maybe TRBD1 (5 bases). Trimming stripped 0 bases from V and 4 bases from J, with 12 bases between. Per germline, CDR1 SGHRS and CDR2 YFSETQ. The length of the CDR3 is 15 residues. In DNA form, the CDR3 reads TGCGCCAGCAGCTTGGAGGGGCGTAGCTCAGATACGCAGTATTTT. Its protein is CASSLEGRSSDTQYF.

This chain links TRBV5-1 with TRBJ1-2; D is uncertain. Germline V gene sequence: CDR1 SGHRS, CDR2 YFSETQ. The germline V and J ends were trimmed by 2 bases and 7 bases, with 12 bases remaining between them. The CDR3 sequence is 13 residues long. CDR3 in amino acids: CASSFPGSGGYTF. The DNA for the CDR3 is TGCGCCAGCAGCTTCCCCGGGTCTGGTGGCTACACCTTC.

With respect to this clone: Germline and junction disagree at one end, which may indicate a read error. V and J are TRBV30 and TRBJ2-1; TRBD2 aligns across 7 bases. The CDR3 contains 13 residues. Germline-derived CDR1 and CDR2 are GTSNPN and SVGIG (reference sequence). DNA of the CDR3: TGTGCCTTCTCCCTTTTAGCGGGCCTCCAAAATGTCTTC. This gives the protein CAFSLLAGLQNVF.

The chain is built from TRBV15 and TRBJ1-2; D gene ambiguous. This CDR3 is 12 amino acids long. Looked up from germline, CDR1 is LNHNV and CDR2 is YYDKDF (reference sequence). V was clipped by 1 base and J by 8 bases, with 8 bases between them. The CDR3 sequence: CATSRADTGYTF. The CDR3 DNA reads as TGTGCCACCAGCAGAGCTGATACAGGCTACACCTTC.

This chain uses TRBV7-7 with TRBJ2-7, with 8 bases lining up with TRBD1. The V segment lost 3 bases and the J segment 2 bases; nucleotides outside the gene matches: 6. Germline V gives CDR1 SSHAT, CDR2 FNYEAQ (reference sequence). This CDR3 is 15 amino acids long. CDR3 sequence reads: CASSFPRGPTYEQYF. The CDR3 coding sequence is TGTGCCAGCAGCTTCCCCAGGGGGCCCACCTACGAGCAGTACTTC.

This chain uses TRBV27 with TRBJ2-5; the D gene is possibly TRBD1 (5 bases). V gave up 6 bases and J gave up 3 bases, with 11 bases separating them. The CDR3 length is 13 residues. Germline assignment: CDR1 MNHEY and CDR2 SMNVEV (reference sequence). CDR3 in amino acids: CASRPGLEETQYF. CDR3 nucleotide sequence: TGTGCCAGCAGGCCAGGGTTGGAAGAGACCCAGTACTTC.

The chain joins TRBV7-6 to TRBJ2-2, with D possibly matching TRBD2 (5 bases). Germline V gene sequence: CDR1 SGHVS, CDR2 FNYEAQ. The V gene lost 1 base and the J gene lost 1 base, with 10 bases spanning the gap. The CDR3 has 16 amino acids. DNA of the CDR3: TGTGCCAGCAGCTTAGTTTCAGCGGAGAACACCGGGGAGCTGTTTTTT. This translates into CASSLVSAENTGELFF. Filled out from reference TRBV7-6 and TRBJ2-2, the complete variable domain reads GAGVSQSPRYKVTKRGQDVALRCDPISGHVSLYWYRQALGQGPEFLTYFNYEAQQDKSGLPNDRFSAERPEGSISTLTIQRTEQRDSAMYRCASSLVSAENTGELFFGEGSRLTVL.